What follows are 3 T cell receptor beta chains derived from one specimen sequenced in a study of T-cell memory formation after mild COVID-19. TCRdb passed the 5' RACE reads through MiXCR, listing each CDR3 protein once. The table shows some 330,000 distinct CDR3 sequences, with 20% to 25% occurring only once. Sequenced input: PBMCs or a T cell subset sorted from them (not recorded which). These receptors originate from an adult woman who had mild COVID-19 (a few samples of this study predate the infection). Cell type and time point are not known.

This clonotype turned up a few times. This rearrangement joins TRBV14 to TRBJ2-5; 9 nucleotides match TRBD2. The CDR3 totals 17 residues. Trimming took 4 bases from V and 4 from J; bases not matched to a gene: 13. Germline CDR1 reads SGHDN; CDR2 reads FVKESK. CDR3 in amino acids: CASSRGPGGGASETQYF. As DNA, the CDR3 is TGTGCCAGCAGCCGGGGACCAGGCGGGGGGGCCTCAGAGACCCAGTACTTC.

This clonotype has more than one count but fewer than ten. This chain uses TRBV12-3 or TRBV12-4 with TRBJ2-1; the D gene is possibly TRBD1 (5 bases). V lost 1 base and J lost 8, with 15 bases in between. CDR3 length: 15 amino acids. The CDR3 DNA sequence: TGTGCCAGCAGTTTAGTGCTTCGGCCAGGGCATGAGCAGTTCTTC. Translation: CASSLVLRPGHEQFF.

This clonotype has more than one count but fewer than ten. The chain uses TRBV18 and TRBJ1-1, with unresolved D. V was pared by 1 base and J by 8 bases, with 8 bases between. This CDR3 region has 12 residues. CDR1 and CDR2 (germline): KGHSH, LQKENI. The DNA of the CDR3 is TGTGCCAGCTCACCACAGCAACGGGAAGCTTTCTTT. Its translation is CASSPQQREAFF.